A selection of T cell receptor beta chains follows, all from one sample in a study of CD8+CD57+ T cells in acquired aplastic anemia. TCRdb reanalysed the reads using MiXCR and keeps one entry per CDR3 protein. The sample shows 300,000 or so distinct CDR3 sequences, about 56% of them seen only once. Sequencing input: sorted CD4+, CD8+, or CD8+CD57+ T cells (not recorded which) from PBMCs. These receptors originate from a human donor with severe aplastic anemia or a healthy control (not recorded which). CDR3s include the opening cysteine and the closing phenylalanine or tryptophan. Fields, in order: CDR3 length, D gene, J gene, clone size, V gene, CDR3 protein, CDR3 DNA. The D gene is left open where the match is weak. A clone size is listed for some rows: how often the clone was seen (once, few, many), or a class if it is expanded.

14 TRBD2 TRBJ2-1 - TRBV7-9 CASSSGTSASEQFF TGTGCCAGCAGCTCCGGGACTAGCGCTTCTGAGCAGTTCTTC
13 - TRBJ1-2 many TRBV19 CASSWGNALGYTF TGTGCCAGTTCTTGGGGTAATGCCCTCGGCTACACCTTC
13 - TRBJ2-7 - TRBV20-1 CSARELRAYEQYF TGCAGTGCTAGAGAGTTACGCGCCTACGAGCAGTACTTC
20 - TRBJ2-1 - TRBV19 CASIYLCSGPSAGGGDEQFF -
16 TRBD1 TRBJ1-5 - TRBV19 CASSARQGVSNQPQHF TGTGCCAGTAGTGCTAGACAGGGGGTGAGCAATCAGCCCCAGCATTTT
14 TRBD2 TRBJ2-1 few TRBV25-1 CASSAAGAYNEQFF TGTGCCAGCAGTGCCGCGGGGGCCTACAATGAGCAGTTCTTC
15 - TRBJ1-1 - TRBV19 CASSTPFDRSTEAFF TGTGCCAGTAGTACCCCCTTTGACCGGAGCACTGAAGCTTTCTTT
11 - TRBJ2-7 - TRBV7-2 CATAETYEQYF TGTGCCACGGCGGAAACCTACGAGCAGTACTTC
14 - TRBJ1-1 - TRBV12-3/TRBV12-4 CASSFRGIYTEAFF TGTGCCAGCAGTTTCAGGGGTATTTACACTGAAGCTTTCTTT
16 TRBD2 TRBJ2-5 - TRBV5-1 CASSLEVGLVSETQYF TGCGCCAGCAGCTTGGAGGTGGGACTAGTCTCAGAGACCCAGTACTTC
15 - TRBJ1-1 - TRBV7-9 CASSLATGGSTEAFF TGTGCCAGCAGCTTAGCGACGGGGGGGAGCACTGAAGCTTTCTTT
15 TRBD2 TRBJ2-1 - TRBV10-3 CASSPGLAGENEQFF TGTGCCAGCAGTCCCGGACTAGCGGGGGAGAATGAGCAGTTCTTC
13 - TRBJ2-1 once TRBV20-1 CSPQGRAYNEQFF TGCAGTCCTCAGGGGAGGGCCTACAATGAGCAGTTCTTC
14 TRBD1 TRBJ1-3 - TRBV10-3 CAIRGTGGGNTIYF TGTGCCATCAGGGGGACAGGGGGCGGAAACACCATATATTTT
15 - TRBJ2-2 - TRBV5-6 CASSFAGASTGELFF TGTGCCAGCAGCTTCGCAGGGGCCAGTACCGGGGAGCTGTTTTTT
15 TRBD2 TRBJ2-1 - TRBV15 CATRAGTSGYNEQFF TGTGCCACCAGGGCCGGGACTAGTGGGTACAATGAGCAGTTCTTC
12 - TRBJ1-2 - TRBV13 CASSLGYYGYTF TGTGCCAGCAGCCTCGGGTACTATGGCTACACCTTC
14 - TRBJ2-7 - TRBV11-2 CASSLVTQGNEQYF TGTGCCAGCAGCTTAGTTACACAGGGCAACGAGCAGTACTTC
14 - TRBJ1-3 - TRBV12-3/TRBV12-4 CASSLAGAGNTIYF TGTGCCAGCAGTTTGGCAGGGGCTGGAAACACCATATATTTT
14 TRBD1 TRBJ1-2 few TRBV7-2 CASSLGTGNYGYTF TGTGCCAGCAGCTTAGGGACAGGGAACTATGGCTACACCTTC
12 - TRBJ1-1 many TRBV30 CAWTGAGTEAFF TGTGCCTGGACGGGGGCTGGCACTGAAGCTTTCTTT
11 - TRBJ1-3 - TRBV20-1 CSASAGNTIYF TGCAGTGCTAGTGCTGGAAACACCATATATTTT
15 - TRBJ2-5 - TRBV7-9 CASSLGRGRQETQYF TGTGCCAGCAGCTTAGGTCGGGGGAGACAAGAGACCCAGTACTTC
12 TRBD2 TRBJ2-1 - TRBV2 CASRDLGGEQFF TGTGCCAGCAGGGACCTGGGGGGGGAGCAGTTCTTC
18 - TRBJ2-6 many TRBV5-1 CASSLVLGTSSGANVLTF TGCGCCAGCAGCTTGGTATTGGGGACCAGCTCTGGGGCCAACGTCCTGACTTTC
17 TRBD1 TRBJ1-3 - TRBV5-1 CASSYRTGEFSGNTIYF TGCGCCAGCAGCTACAGGACAGGGGAGTTCTCTGGAAACACCATATATTTT
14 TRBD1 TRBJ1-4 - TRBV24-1 CATSDSGGPEKLFF TGTGCCACCAGTGATTCAGGGGGGCCGGAAAAACTGTTTTTT
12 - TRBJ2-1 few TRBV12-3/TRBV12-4 CASTPPGHEQFF TGTGCCAGCACCCCCCCGGGCCATGAGCAGTTCTTC
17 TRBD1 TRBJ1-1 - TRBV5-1 CASSFTAGGTGFTEAFF TGCGCCAGCAGCTTTACGGCAGGGGGGACAGGGTTCACTGAAGCTTTCTTT
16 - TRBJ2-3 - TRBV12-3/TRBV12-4 CASRIGATELFDTQYF TGTGCCAGCCGGATAGGAGCGACGGAGTTATTCGATACGCAGTATTTT
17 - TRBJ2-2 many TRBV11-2 CASSLRSGGANTGELFF TGTGCCAGCAGCTTAAGGTCCGGGGGCGCAAACACCGGGGAGCTGTTTTTT
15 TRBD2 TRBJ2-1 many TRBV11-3 CASSSLAGGPGEQFF TGTGCCAGCAGCTCCTTAGCGGGGGGGCCGGGTGAGCAGTTCTTC
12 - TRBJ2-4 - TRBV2 CASRALSNIQYF TGTGCCAGCAGAGCGTTGTCTAACATTCAGTACTTC
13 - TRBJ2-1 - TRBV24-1 CATSDGGYNEQFF TGTGCCACCAGTGACGGTGGATACAATGAGCAGTTCTTC
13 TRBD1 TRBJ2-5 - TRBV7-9 CASSSTGGETQYF TGTGCCAGCAGCTCGACAGGGGGAGAGACCCAGTACTTC
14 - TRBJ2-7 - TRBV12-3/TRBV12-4 CASRIFESSYEQYF TGTGCCAGCAGAATCTTTGAGAGCTCCTACGAGCAGTACTTC
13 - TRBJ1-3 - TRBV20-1 CSALTWGANTIYF TGCAGTGCTCTTACCTGGGGGGCAAACACCATATATTTT
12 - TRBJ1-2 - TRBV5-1 CASSLGTERYTF TGCGCCAGCAGCTTGGGGACTGAACGCTACACCTTC
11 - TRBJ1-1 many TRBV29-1 CSVLPGSEAFF TGCAGCGTCCTTCCGGGAAGTGAAGCTTTCTTT
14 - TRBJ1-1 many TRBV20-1 CSASPGVGDTEAFF TGCAGTGCTAGCCCCGGGGTCGGGGACACTGAAGCTTTCTTT
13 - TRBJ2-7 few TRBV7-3 CASSLGDRYEQYF TGTGCCAGCAGCTTAGGGGACCGCTACGAGCAGTACTTC
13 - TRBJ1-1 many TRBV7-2 CASSPAPGPEAFF TGTGCCAGCAGCCCGGCCCCAGGCCCTGAAGCTTTCTTT
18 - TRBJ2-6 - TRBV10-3 CAISAGDGQASGANVLTF TGTGCCATCAGTGCCGGGGACGGGCAAGCCTCTGGGGCCAACGTCCTGACTTTC
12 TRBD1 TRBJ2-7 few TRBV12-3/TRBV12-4 CASRQTGPEQYF TGTGCCAGCAGGCAGACAGGGCCCGAGCAGTACTTC
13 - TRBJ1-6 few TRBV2 CATTPGSNSPLHF TGTGCCACTACCCCAGGGTCAAATTCACCCCTCCACTTT
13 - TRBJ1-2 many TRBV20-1 CSARSGGNYGYTF TGCAGTGCTAGAAGTGGTGGAAACTATGGCTACACCTTC
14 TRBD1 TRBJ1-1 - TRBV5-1 CASSNQAGGTEAFF TGCGCCAGCAGCAATCAGGCAGGGGGCACTGAAGCTTTCTTT
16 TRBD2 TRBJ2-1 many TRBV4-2 CASSHASGGGWNEQFF TGTGCCAGCAGCCACGCTAGCGGGGGGGGGTGGAATGAGCAGTTCTTC
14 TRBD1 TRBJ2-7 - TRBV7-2 CASRTGGSSYEQYF TGTGCCAGCAGGACAGGGGGCAGCTCCTACGAGCAGTACTTC
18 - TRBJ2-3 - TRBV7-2 CASSPSLTPGGRIDTQYF TGTGCCAGCAGCCCTTCGTTAACACCGGGGGGCCGCATAGATACGCAGTATTTT
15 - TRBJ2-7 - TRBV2 CASGSTGRAGYEQYF TGTGCCAGCGGTTCAACAGGGAGAGCGGGTTACGAGCAGTACTTC
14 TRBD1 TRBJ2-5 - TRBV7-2 CASSDRVGGETQYF TGTGCCAGCAGCGACAGGGTCGGTGGAGAGACCCAGTACTTC
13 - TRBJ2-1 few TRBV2 CATGTAPGNEQFF TGTGCCACTGGTACAGCCCCGGGCAATGAGCAGTTCTTC
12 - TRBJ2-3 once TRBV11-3 CASSERTDTQYF TGTGCCAGCAGCGAACGGACAGATACGCAGTATTTT
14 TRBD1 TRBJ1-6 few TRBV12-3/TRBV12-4 CASTPDRANSPLHF TGTGCCAGCACCCCGGACAGGGCAAATTCACCCCTCCACTTT
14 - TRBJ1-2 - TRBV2 CASSPVASDYGYTF TGTGCCAGCAGTCCCGTGGCATCTGACTATGGCTACACCTTC
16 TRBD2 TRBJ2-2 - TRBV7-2 CASSLLSGENTGELFF TGTGCCAGCAGCCTTTTAAGCGGGGAGAACACCGGGGAGCTGTTTTTT
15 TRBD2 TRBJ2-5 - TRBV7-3 CASSPSGTWGETQYF TGTGCCAGCAGCCCAAGCGGGACCTGGGGAGAGACCCAGTACTTC
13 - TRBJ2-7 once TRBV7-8 CASSLVIHYEQYF TGTGCCAGCAGCTTGGTTATTCACTACGAGCAGTACTTC
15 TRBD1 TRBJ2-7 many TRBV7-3 CASRSNRDSLYEQYF TGTGCCAGCAGGTCAAACCGGGACAGTCTCTACGAGCAGTACTTC